Sequencing of this T cell receptor (beta chain) was carried out in a study of regulatory T cells in long-lasting Graves disease. Study in general: Under 3 months of antithyroid drugs had been taken by newly diagnosed Graves' patients. Findings of the study overall: Comparison showed that persistent patients shared more public clonotypes (about 2,600) than new patients (over 950).

Arm-PCR with iRepertoire HTBI primers amplified the CDR3 regions for these TCR beta libraries. MiXCR was run by TCRdb on the multiplex PCR reads, yielding one entry per CDR3 protein. The sample lists a few hundred thousand distinct CDR3 sequences; around 15% were seen once. Ten or more counts support this clonotype. No antigen is known for it. Trimming removed 5 bases from V and 5 bases from J, with 15 bases in between. Looked up from germline, CDR1 is LGHDT and CDR2 is YNNKEL (reference sequence). CDR3 length equals 15 residues. Time point in this sample: newly diagnosed GD, antithyroid drugs for less than 3 months. TCR sequences were obtained from RNA taken from PBMCs. These sequences were also reported in another study, on T cells in Graves' hyperthyroidism and ophthalmopathy.

Sample: peripheral blood mononuclear cells (PBMCs), taken at new diagnosis, from a patient treated with antithyroid drugs. This receptor was taken from a woman in her fifties or sixties with Graves disease. The rearrangement uses TRBV3-1 and TRBJ2-2, with D maybe TRBD1 (6 bases). The CDR3 is CASSVGTQETGELFF. The CDR3 DNA sequence: TGTGCCAGCAGCGTCGGGACACAGGAAACCGGGGAGCTGTTTTTT.